These 24 T cell receptor beta chains share one sample of origin, sequenced in a study of T-cell memory formation after mild COVID-19 (dated by TCRdb to the early 2020s). The library relied on 5' RACE. The sequencing machine was an Illumina NovaSeq 6000. TCRdb handled the public reads itself, with Q25 trimming in fastp and clone calling in MiXCR, and kept productive beta chains. CDR3 protein duplicates are merged, each entry listing the most common genes and DNA. Recorded for this sample are around 250,000 distinct CDR3 sequences; approximately 9% of them occurred a single time. 22% of the sample goes to the ten largest clones. The source material was PBMCs or a T cell subset sorted from them (not recorded which). The receptors stem from a man aged 18-30 years who had mild COVID-19 (a few samples of this study predate the infection). The sample titles of this study are shuffled in the database, so cell type and time point are left out; the donor was told from shared clones.

This clonotype appeared a few times. The genes are TRBV12-3 or TRBV12-4 and TRBJ1-5; D may be TRBD1 (6 bases). Trimming cost V 6 bases and J 4 bases, with 19 bases left between them. This CDR3 region has 16 residues. CDR3 in DNA: TGTGCCAGCAGACCCGCCGGGGAGGGGACAAATCAGCCCCAGCATTTT. Protein sequence: CASRPAGEGTNQPQHF.

The gene calls are TRBV21-1 and TRBJ2-7; the table gives TRBD2 as D, unverified against the DNA. TRBV21-1 is described as a pseudogene. The CDR3 runs to 19 residues. The CDR3 sequence is CASSKGTRMGPPTDYEQYV. In DNA form, the CDR3 reads TGTGCCAGCAGCAAAGGTACAAGGATGGGGCCTCCGACTGACTACGAGCAGTACGTC.

This clonotype was counted between two and nine times. The chain couples TRBV28 to TRBJ1-5; the D is unclear. The V end was cut by 4 bases, the J end by 4 bases, with 14 bases between. The CDR3 consists of 15 residues. Germline CDR1 is MDHEN and CDR2 is SYDVKM. The CDR3 bases are TGTGCCAGCAGTTCGGGATTTGTGGGGAATCAGCCCCAGCATTTT. This encodes CASSSGFVGNQPQHF.

The chain joins TRBV20-1 to TRBJ2-2; 11 nucleotides line up with TRBD2. CDR1 is DFQATT and CDR2 is SNEGSKA in the germline V gene (reference sequence). This CDR3 contains 16 residues. Trimming removed 1 base from V and 1 base from J; junction bases left unmatched: 2. For the CDR3, the DNA is TGCAGTGCTAGAGGACTAGCGGGGAGGAACACCGGGGAGCTGTTTTTT. The encoded protein is CSARGLAGRNTGELFF.

The genes are TRBV6-1 and TRBJ2-7, with 8 positions matching TRBD2. The CDR3 length is 15 residues. V shed 3 bases and J 5 bases; nucleotides not matched to a gene: 9. Per germline, CDR1 MNHNS and CDR2 SASEGT. CDR3 nucleotides: TGTGCCAGCAGTGATACGGGACTAGGGTCTCACGAGCAGTACTTC. Its protein is CASSDTGLGSHEQYF.

The chain employs TRBV5-1 and TRBJ2-1; D gene ambiguous. Germline loops: CDR1 SGHRS, CDR2 YFSETQ. This CDR3 region has 14 residues. Trimming pared 7 bases from V and 2 bases from J, leaving 13 bases between. CDR3 nucleotide sequence: TGCGCCAGCTACCCCCGCCCAGCCTACAATGAGCAGTTCTTC. It codes for CASYPRPAYNEQFF.

This clonotype appeared many times. This chain connects TRBV10-3 to TRBJ2-5, with 7 nucleotides matching TRBD1. Losses at the gene ends were 3 bases for V and 3 bases for J; bases not matched to a gene: 4. The CDR3 is made up of 14 amino acids. The germline CDR1 and CDR2 sequences are ENHRY and SYGVKD. The CDR3 sequence is CAISEGTAEETQYF. The CDR3 nucleotides are TGTGCCATCAGTGAAGGGACAGCGGAAGAGACCCAGTACTTC.

This chain uses TRBV6-6 with TRBJ2-1, with a possible D match to TRBD2 (5 bases). The CDR3 length is 13 residues. CDR1 and CDR2 (germline): MNHNY, SVGAGI (reference sequence). Deletions cut 9 bases from V and 9 bases from J, with 18 bases between. The CDR3 bases are TGTGCCAGTGCCCTATTGCAGGCGGGTGAGCAGTTCTTC. As protein: CASALLQAGEQFF.

This chain joins TRBV19 and TRBJ2-2; D remains unclear. The V end was cut by 1 base, the J end by 9 bases, with 9 bases between. This CDR3 has 13 residues. Germline CDR1 and CDR2: LNHDA and SQIVND (reference sequence). CDR3: CASSIGGIRELFF. The CDR3 DNA follows: TGTGCCAGTAGTATAGGGGGAATCCGGGAGCTGTTTTTT. Drawing the rest from reference TRBV19 and TRBJ2-2, the complete variable domain is DGGITQSPKYLFRKEGQNVTLSCEQNLNHDAMYWYRQDPGQGLRLIYYSQIVNDFQKGDIAEGYSVSREKKESFPLTVTSAQKNPTAFYLCASSIGGIRELFFGEGSRLTVL.

The rearrangement uses TRBV7-2 and TRBJ1-1; TRBD1 agrees at 9 bases. Germline V CDR1 and CDR2: SGHTA, FQGNSA. The CDR3 is 15 amino acids. J was trimmed by 4 bases and V by 0 bases; bases with no gene match: 3. The CDR3 loop reads CASSLAGQGLTEAFF. The CDR3 DNA follows: TGTGCCAGCAGCTTAGCGGGACAGGGTCTCACTGAAGCTTTCTTT.

The J gene is TRBJ2-3, the V gene TRBV12-3 or TRBV12-4; tentatively, D is TRBD1 or TRBD2 (5 bases each). This CDR3 comprises 17 residues. Deletions cut 3 bases from V and 5 bases from J, with 21 bases between. The CDR3 bases are TGTGCCAGCAGTTTTGGTCGTCAGGGAGCCTCTAAAGATACGCAGTATTTT. This gives the protein CASSFGRQGASKDTQYF.

V usage is TRBV10-3 and J usage is TRBJ1-1; D is undetermined. This CDR3 region has 15 residues. V gave up 4 bases and J gave up 1 base, with 13 bases separating them. Germline V gives CDR1 ENHRY, CDR2 SYGVKD. The DNA for the CDR3 is TGTGCCATCAGTGTCACGGGAGTTTCGAACACTGAAGCTTTCTTT. It codes for CAISVTGVSNTEAFF.

This clonotype was seen a few times. The rearrangement joins TRBV6-5 to TRBJ2-1; D is unclear. This CDR3 spans 14 amino acids. CDR1 MNHEY and CDR2 SVGAGI come from the germline V gene. Deletions cut 0 bases from V and 12 bases from J, with 15 bases between. This CDR3 is CASSYSHIIGRQFF. The CDR3, as DNA: TGTGCCAGCAGTTACTCGCACATTATAGGCAGGCAGTTCTTC.

This clonotype was observed at least ten times. V gene TRBV7-2 combines with J gene TRBJ1-1, with D maybe TRBD1 (5 bases). Deletions cut 1 base from V and 4 bases from J, with 13 bases between. In germline, CDR1 is SGHTA, CDR2 FQGNSA. The CDR3 has 15 residues. DNA of the CDR3: TGTGCCAGCAGCTTAGGACACCGGGGGAGCACTGAAGCTTTCTTT. Translated: CASSLGHRGSTEAFF.

The chain is built from TRBV27 and TRBJ2-5, with D possibly being TRBD1 (6 bases). The CDR3 extends over 13 amino acids. V lost 8 bases, J lost 3 bases, and 13 bases lay in between. Germline lookup yields CDR1 MNHEY and CDR2 SMNVEV (reference sequence). CDR3 bases: TGTGCCAGCGGCGCCCGGGACAAAGAGACCCAGTACTTC. Translating it yields CASGARDKETQYF.

This chain links TRBV12-3 or TRBV12-4 with TRBJ1-3; no reliable D call. The CDR3 has 12 amino acids. Trimming removed 3 bases at V and 6 bases at J, with 6 bases between. The CDR3 sequence is CASSLSENTIYF. The CDR3 DNA reads TGTGCCAGCAGTTTGTCCGAAAACACCATATATTTT.

The chain joins TRBV7-9 to TRBJ1-4, with D hard to call. CDR1 is SEHNR, CDR2 FQNEAQ, per germline (reference sequence). Trimming left V 3 bases short and J 8 bases short, with 7 bases between. The CDR3 is 12 amino acids. CDR3 DNA: TGTGCCAGCAGCTTTGGGTGGGAAAAACTGTTTTTT. Translating gives CASSFGWEKLFF.

The chain uses TRBV6-2 or TRBV6-3 and TRBJ2-5, with TRBD2 matching over 12 bases. Germline V gene data show CDR1 as MNHEY and CDR2 as SVGEGT. This CDR3 region has 19 residues. V was clipped by 8 bases and J by 2 bases; unmatched bases: 18. The CDR3 coding sequence is TGTGCCAGCGACAGAGACCTTACCGGGACTAGCGGGTATCAAGAGACCCAGTACTTC. Translated, it gives CASDRDLTGTSGYQETQYF.

There are many counts of this clonotype. CDR3 sequence: CASSPGTGGSYEQYV. The CDR3 DNA reads TGTGCCAGCAGCCCCGGGACAGGGGGCTCCTACGAGCAGTACGTC. The genes are TRBV6-2 or TRBV6-3 and TRBJ2-7; 11 bases are a match to TRBD1. V dropped 6 bases and J dropped 0; count of bases not matched to a gene: 4. This CDR3 has 15 amino acids. The germline V gene has CDR1 MNHEY and CDR2 SVGEGT.

This clonotype was seen only a few times. The chain joins TRBV28 to TRBJ2-3, with 9 bases aligning to TRBD2. The V segment lost 3 bases and the J segment 1 base; nucleotides outside the gene matches: 2. Germline values: CDR1 MDHEN, CDR2 SYDVKM. CDR3 length: 15 amino acids. The CDR3 DNA is TGTGCCAGCAGTTTGCGGGGGGGAGGCACAGATACGCAGTATTTT. As protein: CASSLRGGGTDTQYF. The full variable domain, rest sourced from reference TRBV28 and TRBJ2-3, is DVKVTQSSRYLVKRTGEKVFLECVQDMDHENMFWYRQDPGLGLRLIYFSYDVKMKEKGDIPEGYSVSREKKERFSLILESASTNQTSMYLCASSLRGGGTDTQYFGPGTRLTVL.

This clonotype was detected only a few times. The rearrangement joins TRBV18 to TRBJ1-2, with D possibly being TRBD1 (5 bases). The length of the CDR3 is 13 residues. V lost 5 bases to trimming and J lost 6 bases, with 13 bases between them. Germline V gene sequence: CDR1 KGHSH, CDR2 LQKENI. CDR3 amino acids: CASSSGTDDGYTF. The CDR3 DNA is TGTGCCAGCTCATCCGGGACGGACGATGGCTACACCTTC.

This clonotype was observed a handful of times. The CDR3, as DNA: TGCGCCAGCAGCGGGCAGCCACAAGAGACCCAGTACTTC. Protein: CASSGQPQETQYF. The chain carries TRBV5-1 and TRBJ2-5; no firm D call. The CDR3 consists of 13 residues. CDR1 is SGHRS, CDR2 YFSETQ, per germline. V lost 4 bases and J 2 bases, leaving 9 bases between the germline ends. Complete variable domain (other parts from reference TRBV5-1 and TRBJ2-5): KAGVTQTPRYLIKTRGQQVTLSCSPISGHRSVSWYQQTPGQGLQFLFEYFSETQRNKGNFPGRFSGRQFSNSRSEMNVSTLELGDSALYLCASSGQPQETQYFGPGTRLLVL.

V usage is TRBV20-1 and J usage is TRBJ1-3; D is ambiguous. Germline V lookup: CDR1 DFQATT, CDR2 SNEGSKA (reference sequence). The CDR3 runs 15 residues. Trimming cost V 3 bases and J 2 bases, with 14 bases left between them. CDR3 sequence (DNA): TGCAGTGCTAGTCCCTCGGCAGCTGCTGGAAACACCATATATTTT. Translated, it gives CSASPSAAAGNTIYF.

This clonotype showed up just a few times. J is TRBJ2-6 and V is TRBV12-3 or TRBV12-4; D perhaps matches TRBD1 (6 bases). CDR3 length equals 17 residues. V lost 4 bases, J lost 1 base, and 14 bases lay in between. CDR3 DNA sequence: TGTGCCAGCAGTTCGACAGGCTCAAGGTCTGGGGCCAACGTCCTGACTTTC. Protein sequence: CASSSTGSRSGANVLTF.